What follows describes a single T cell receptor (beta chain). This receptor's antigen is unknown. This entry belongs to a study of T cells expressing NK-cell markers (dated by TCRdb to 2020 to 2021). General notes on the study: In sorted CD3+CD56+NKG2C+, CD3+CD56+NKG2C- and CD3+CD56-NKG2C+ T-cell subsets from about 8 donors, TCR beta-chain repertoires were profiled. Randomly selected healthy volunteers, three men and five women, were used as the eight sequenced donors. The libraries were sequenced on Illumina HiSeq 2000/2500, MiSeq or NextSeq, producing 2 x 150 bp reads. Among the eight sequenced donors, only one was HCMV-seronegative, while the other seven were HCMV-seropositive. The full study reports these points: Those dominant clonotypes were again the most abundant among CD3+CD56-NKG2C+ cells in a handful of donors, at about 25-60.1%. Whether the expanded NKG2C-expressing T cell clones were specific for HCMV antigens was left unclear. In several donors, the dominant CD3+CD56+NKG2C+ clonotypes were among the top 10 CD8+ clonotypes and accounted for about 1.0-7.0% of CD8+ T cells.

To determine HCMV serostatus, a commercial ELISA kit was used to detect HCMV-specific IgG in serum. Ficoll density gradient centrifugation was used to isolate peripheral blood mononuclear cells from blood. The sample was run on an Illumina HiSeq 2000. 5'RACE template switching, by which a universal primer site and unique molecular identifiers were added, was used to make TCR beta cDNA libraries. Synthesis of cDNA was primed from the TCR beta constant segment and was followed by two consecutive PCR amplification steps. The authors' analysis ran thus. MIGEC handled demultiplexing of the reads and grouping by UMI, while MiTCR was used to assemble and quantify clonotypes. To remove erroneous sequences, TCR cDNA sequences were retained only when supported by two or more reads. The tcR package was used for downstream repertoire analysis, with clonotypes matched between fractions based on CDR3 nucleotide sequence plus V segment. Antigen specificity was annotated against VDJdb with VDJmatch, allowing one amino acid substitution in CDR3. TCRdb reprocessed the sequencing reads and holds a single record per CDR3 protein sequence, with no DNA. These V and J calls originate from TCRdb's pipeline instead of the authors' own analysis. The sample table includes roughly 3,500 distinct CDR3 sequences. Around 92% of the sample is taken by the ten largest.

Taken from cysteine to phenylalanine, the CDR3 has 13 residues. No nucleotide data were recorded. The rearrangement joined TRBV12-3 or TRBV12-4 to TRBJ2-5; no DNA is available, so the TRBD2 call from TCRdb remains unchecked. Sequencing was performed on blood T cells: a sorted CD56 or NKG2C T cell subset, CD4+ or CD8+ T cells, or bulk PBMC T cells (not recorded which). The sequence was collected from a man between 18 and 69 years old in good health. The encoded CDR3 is CASSPGTPETQYF.